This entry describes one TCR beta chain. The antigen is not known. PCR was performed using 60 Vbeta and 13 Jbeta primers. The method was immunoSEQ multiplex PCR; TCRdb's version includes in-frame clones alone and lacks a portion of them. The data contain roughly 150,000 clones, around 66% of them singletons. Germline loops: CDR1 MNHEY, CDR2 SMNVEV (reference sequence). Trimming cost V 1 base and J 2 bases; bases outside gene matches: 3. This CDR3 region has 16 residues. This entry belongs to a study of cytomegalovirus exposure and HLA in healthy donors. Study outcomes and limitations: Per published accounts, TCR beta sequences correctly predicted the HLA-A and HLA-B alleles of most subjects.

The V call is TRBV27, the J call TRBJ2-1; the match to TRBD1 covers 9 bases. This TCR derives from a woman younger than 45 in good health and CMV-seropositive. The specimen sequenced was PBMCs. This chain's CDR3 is CASSLLGTGTYNEQFF. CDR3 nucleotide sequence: TGTGCCAGCAGTTTATTGGGGACAGGGACCTACAATGAGCAGTTCTTC.